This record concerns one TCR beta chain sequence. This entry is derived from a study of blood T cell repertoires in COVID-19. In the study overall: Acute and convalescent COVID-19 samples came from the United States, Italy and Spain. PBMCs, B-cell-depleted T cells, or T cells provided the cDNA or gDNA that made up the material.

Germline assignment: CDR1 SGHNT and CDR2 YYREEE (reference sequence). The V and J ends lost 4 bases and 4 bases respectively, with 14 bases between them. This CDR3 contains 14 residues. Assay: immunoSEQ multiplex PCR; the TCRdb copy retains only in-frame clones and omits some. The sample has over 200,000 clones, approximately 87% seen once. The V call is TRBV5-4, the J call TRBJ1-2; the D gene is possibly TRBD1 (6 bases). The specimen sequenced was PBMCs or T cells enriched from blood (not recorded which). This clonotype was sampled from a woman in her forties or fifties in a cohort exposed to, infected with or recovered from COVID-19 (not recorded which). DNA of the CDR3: TGTGCCAGCAGCACAATACAGGGTCCCTATGGCTACACCTTC. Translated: CASSTIQGPYGYTF.